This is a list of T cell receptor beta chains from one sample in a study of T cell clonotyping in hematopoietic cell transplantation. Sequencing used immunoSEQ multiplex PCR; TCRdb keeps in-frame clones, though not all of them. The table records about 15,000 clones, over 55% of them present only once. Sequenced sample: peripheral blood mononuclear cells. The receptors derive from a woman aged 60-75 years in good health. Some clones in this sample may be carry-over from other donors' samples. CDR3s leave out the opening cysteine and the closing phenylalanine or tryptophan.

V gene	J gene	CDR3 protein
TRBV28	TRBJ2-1	ASSAGGPGNEQF
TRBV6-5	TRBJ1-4	ASSLGTNEKLF
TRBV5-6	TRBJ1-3	ASSKPGTGFGGNTIY
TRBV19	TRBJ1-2	ASSPSSGLDGYT
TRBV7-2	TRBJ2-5	ASSQRAGTQY
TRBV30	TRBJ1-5	AWSVERGQPQH
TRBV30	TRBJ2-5	AWCPGVRETQY
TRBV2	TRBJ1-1	ASSTTENTEAF
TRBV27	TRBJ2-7	ASSLVAGWEQY
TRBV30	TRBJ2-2	AWRWQAGELF
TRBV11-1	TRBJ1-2	ASSLVSGRGGYT
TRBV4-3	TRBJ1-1	ASNQEAETEAF
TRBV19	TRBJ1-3	ASSIAGKRGNTIY
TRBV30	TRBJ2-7	AWSRDTIYEQY
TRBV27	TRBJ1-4	ASIDRQGGGEKLF
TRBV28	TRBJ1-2	ASSLSGSNT
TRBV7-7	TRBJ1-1	ASSLALNTEAF
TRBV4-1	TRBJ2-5	ASSQDHGAQY
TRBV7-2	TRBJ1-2	ASSAQTGVGYT
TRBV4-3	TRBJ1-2	ASSQSFRDGGYT
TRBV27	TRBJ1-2	ASSFKGGSGYT
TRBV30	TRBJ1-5	AWSEGASNQPQH
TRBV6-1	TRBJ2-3	ASSLGGADTQY
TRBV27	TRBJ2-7	ASSLLAGVYEQY
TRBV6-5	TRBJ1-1	ASSSPTGNTEAF
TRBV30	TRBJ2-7	AWSVQGQGRDEQY
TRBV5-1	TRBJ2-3	ASSQWGPTDTQY
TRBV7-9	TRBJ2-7	ASSRAGTYEQY
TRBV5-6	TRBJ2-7	ASSVVAGGNEQY
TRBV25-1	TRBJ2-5	ASSEGSRAALSQETQY
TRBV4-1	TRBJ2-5	ASSQESLAGEETQY
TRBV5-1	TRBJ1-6	ASSSPDRASPLH
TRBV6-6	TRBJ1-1	ASSYGGVGTEAF
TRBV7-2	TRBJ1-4	ASSLDARKLF
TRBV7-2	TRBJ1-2	ASTQGGRRYGYT
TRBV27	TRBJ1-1	ASRPGTGSTEAF
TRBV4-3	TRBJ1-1	ASSQLQGTEAF
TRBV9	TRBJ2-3	ASSVAVRTSGTSTDTQY
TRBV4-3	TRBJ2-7	ASSPQPGTASYEQY
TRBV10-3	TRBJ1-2	AISEGTGWSGYT
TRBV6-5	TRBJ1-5	ASSVYSNQPQH
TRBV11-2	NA	ASSRPRDGTYEQY
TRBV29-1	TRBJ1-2	SVEDSRTGVRYGYT